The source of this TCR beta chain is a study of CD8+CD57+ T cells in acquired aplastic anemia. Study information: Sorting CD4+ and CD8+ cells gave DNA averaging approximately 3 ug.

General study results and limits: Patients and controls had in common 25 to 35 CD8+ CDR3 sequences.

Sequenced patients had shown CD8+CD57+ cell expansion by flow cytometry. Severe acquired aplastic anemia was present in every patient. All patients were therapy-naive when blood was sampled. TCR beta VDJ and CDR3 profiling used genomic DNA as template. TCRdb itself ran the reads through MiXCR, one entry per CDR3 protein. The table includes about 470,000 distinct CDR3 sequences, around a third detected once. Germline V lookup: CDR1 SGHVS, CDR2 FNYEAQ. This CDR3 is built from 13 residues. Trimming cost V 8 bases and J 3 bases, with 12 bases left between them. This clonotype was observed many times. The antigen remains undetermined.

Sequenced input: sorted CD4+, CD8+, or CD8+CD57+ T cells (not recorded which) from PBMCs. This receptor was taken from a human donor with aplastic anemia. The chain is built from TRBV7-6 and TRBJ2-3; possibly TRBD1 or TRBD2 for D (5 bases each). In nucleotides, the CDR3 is TGTGCCAGCGGGGGAACACCAACAGATACGCAGTATTTT. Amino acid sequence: CASGGTPTDTQYF.